This entry is about one T cell receptor (beta chain). The data are from a study of blood T cell repertoires in COVID-19. Overall study: Acute-phase and convalescent COVID-19 samples originated in the United States, Italy and Spain. PBMCs, B-cell-depleted T cells, or T cells provided the cDNA or gDNA that made up the material.

The authors' processing: Reference gene primers were amplified, and this amplification served to estimate nucleated cell counts. Measured with immunoSEQ multiplex PCR; TCRdb has only the in-frame clones, and not every one. That table is the source of V, J and clone size, and D and trimming were worked out from the DNA. Among 150,000 to 160,000 clones listed, 75% to 90% were seen once. This receptor was taken from a middle-aged woman with acute or convalescent COVID-19. Specimen: peripheral blood.

The CDR3 loop reads CASSVASAGEQYF. In DNA, the CDR3 is TGTGCCAGCAGCGTAGCCTCGGCGGGAGAGCAGTACTTC. The chain is built from TRBV9 and TRBJ2-7; D is perhaps TRBD2 (6 bases). Per germline, CDR1 SGDLS and CDR2 YYNGEE. The CDR3 is 13 amino acids. V lost 0 bases, J lost 7 bases, and 11 bases lay in between.